This T cell receptor beta chain appears in the sequencing data of a study of early T cells in non-severe SARS-CoV-2 infection. TCRdb called the 5' RACE reads again in MiXCR, with one record for every CDR3 protein. The sample has 76,000 or so distinct CDR3 sequences, about 11% seen once. V lost 3 bases and J lost 10, with 13 bases in between. The CDR3 is 14 residues long. Per the germline V gene, CDR1 is ENHRY and CDR2 is SYGVKD. The receptor was derived from an adult who was a healthcare worker with PCR-confirmed SARS-CoV-2 infection or an uninfected control (not recorded which). The chain couples TRBV10-3 to TRBJ1-6; D perhaps matches TRBD1 (6 bases). The specimen was whole blood. This CDR3 is CAISEQGPSSPLHF. The DNA for the CDR3 is TGTGCCATCAGTGAACAGGGACCATCCTCACCCCTCCACTTT.